This T cell receptor (beta chain) came from a study of blood T cell repertoires in COVID-19. For the study at large: The analysed material was cDNA or gDNA that came from T cells, B-cell-depleted T cells, or PBMCs.

This clone appeared once. Data came from immunoSEQ multiplex PCR; TCRdb stores just in-frame clones and leaves some out. The sample holds hundreds of thousands of clones, 85% seen once. Everyone who took part was roughly 18 to 90 years old, and they came from about two dozen US areas. Participants had their cohort set by participant-reported clinical history. The study counted Cohort 3 donors as recovered given two negative PCRs, clearance, or symptom resolution. This TCR derives from a woman aged 50 to 60 who had recovered from COVID-19. Sequenced: PBMCs or T cells enriched from blood (not recorded which).

The CDR3 sequence is CAWSTSGTGLGQPQHF. For the CDR3, the DNA is TGTGCCTGGAGTACTTCCGGGACAGGGTTGGGTCAGCCCCAGCATTTT. The rearrangement uses TRBV30 and TRBJ1-5; the match to TRBD1 covers 9 bases. V shed 2 bases, J shed 6 bases, and the junction held 11 bases outside the gene matches. CDR1 is GTSNPN and CDR2 is SVGIG in the germline V gene (reference sequence). This CDR3 spans 16 amino acids.